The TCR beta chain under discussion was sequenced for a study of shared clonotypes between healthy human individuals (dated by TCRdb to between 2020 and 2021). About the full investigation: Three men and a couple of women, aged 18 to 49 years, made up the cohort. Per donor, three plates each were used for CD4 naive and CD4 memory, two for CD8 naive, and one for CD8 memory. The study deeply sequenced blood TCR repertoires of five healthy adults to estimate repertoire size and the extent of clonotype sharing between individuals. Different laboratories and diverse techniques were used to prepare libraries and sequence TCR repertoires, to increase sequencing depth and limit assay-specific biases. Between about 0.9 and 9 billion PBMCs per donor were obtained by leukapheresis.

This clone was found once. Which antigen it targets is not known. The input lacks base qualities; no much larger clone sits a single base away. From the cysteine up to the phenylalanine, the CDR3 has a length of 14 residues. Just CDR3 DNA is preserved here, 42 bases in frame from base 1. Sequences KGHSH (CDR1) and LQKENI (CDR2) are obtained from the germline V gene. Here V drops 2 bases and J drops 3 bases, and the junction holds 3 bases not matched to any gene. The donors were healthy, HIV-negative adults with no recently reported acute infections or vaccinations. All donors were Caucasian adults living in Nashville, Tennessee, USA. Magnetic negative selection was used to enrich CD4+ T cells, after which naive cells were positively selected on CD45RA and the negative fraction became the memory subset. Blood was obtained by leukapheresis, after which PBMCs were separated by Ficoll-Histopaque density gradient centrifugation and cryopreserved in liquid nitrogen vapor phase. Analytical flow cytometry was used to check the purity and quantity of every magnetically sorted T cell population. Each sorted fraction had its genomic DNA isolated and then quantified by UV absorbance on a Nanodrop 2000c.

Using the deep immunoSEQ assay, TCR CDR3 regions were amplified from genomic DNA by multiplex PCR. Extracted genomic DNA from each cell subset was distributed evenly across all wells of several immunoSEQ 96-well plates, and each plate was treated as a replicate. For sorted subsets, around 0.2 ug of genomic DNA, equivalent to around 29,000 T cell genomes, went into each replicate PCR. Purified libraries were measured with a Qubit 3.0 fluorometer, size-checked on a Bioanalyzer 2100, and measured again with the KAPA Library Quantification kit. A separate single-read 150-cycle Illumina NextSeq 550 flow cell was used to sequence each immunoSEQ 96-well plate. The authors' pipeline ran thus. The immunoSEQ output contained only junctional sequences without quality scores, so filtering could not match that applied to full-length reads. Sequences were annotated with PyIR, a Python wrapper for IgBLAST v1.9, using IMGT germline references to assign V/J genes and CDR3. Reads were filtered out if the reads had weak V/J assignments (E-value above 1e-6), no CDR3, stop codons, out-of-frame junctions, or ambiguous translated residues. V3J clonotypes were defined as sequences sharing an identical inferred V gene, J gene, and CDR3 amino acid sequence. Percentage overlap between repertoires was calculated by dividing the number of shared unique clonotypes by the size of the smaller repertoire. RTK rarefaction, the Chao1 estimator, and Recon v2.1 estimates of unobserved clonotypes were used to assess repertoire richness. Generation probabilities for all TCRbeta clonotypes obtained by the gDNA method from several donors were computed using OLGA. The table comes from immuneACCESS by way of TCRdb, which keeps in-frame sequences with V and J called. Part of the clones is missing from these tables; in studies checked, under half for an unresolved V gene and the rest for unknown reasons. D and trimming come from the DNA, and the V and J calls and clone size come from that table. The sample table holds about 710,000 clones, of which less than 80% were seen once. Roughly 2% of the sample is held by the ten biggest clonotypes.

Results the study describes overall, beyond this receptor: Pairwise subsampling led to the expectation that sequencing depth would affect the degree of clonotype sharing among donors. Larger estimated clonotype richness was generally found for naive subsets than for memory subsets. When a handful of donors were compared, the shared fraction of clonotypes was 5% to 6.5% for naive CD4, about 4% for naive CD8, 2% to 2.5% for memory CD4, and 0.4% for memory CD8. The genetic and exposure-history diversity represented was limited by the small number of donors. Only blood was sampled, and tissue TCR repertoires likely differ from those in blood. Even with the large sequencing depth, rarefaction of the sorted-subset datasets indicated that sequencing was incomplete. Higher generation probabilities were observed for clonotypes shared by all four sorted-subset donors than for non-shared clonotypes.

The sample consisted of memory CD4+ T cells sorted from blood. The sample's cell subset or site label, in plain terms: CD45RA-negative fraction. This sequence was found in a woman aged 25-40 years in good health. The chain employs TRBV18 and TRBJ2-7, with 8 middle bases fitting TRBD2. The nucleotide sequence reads TGTGCCAGCTCACCAACACTAGCGGACTACGAGCAGTACTTC. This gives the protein CASSPTLADYEQYF.